Listed below are T cell receptor beta chains from one sample, sequenced in a study of CD4+ T cells in melanoma. Here immunoSEQ multiplex PCR was the method, and the copy in TCRdb shows in-frame clones only, minus some. The sample shows over 100,000 clones, about 92% of them seen only once. The sample comprised peripheral blood. The receptors derive from a human donor with melanoma. Both conserved end residues are part of each CDR3. Fields, in order: J gene, D gene, V gene, clone size, CDR3 length, CDR3 DNA, CDR3 protein. The D gene is left open where the match is weak. Where a row states a size, it is once, few, many or the class of an expanded clone; other rows omit it.

TRBJ2-3 | TRBD2 | TRBV5-1 | - | 15 | TGCGCCAGCAGCCAGGGACTAGCGCGCACAGATACGCAGTATTTT | CASSQGLARTDTQYF
TRBJ2-7 | TRBD1 | TRBV10-2 | - | 13 | TGCGCCATCACGGGACAGGGGGCCTACGAGCAGTACTTC | CAITGQGAYEQYF
TRBJ1-6 | - | TRBV19 | once | 15 | TGTGCCAGTAGTGTTTATTCAACACAGAATTCACCCCTCCACTTT | CASSVYSTQNSPLHF
TRBJ2-7 | - | TRBV5-6 | - | 15 | TGTGCCAGCAGCTATTACAGGTCGGCGGGTGAAGAGCAGTACTTC | CASSYYRSAGEEQYF
TRBJ1-2 | - | TRBV6-5 | once | 12 | TGTGCCAGCCGGGACCGAAGGTTTGGCTACACCTTC | CASRDRRFGYTF
TRBJ1-6 | - | TRBV15 | - | 14 | TGTGCCACCAGCCGGGAAGGAGTGGGTTCACCCCTCCACTTT | CATSREGVGSPLHF
TRBJ2-1 | TRBD2 | TRBV4-3 | - | 16 | TGCGCCAGCAGCCAAGATGTCCTAGCGGGGTACAATGAGCAGTTCTTC | CASSQDVLAGYNEQFF
TRBJ2-7 | - | TRBV13 | - | 13 | TGTGCCAGCAGCTCTACTGACTATTACGAGCAGTACTTC | CASSSTDYYEQYF
TRBJ2-7 | TRBD2 | TRBV7-6 | - | 15 | TGTGCCAGCAGCCGGACTAGCGGGTCTCGCTACGAGCAGTACTTC | CASSRTSGSRYEQYF
TRBJ2-3 | TRBD2 | TRBV9 | - | 18 | TGTGCCAGCAGCGTAGGACCTAGCGGGGCGCAAATCACAGATACGCAGTATTTT | CASSVGPSGAQITDTQYF
TRBJ1-1 | - | TRBV7-9 | - | 14 | TGTGCCAGCAGCTTAGCAGAGGGTCGCACTGAAGCTTTCTTT | CASSLAEGRTEAFF
TRBJ1-5 | - | TRBV15 | - | 15 | TGTGCCACCAGCAGAGATCTCTATAGCAATCAGCCCCAGCATTTT | CATSRDLYSNQPQHF
TRBJ2-3 | - | TRBV7-3 | - | 15 | TGTGCCAGCAGCCGGTTCGGGGAAATCACAGATACGCAGTATTTT | CASSRFGEITDTQYF
TRBJ2-3 | - | TRBV5-1 | - | 15 | TGCGCCAGCAGCACGGGGACTTTTAGCACAGATACGCAGTATTTT | CASSTGTFSTDTQYF
TRBJ1-2 | TRBD1 | TRBV30 | - | 12 | TGTGCCTGGGGACAGGTTGTGAATGGCTACACCTTC | CAWGQVVNGYTF
TRBJ2-7 | - | TRBV21-1 | - | 13 | TGTGCCAGCAGCATCAGACAGGGGTACGAGCAGTACTTC | CASSIRQGYEQYF
TRBJ2-7 | - | TRBV2 | - | 13 | TGTGCCAGCACGAATTTCGCGGGGTACGAGCAGTACTTC | CASTNFAGYEQYF
TRBJ2-5 | - | TRBV19 | - | 14 | TGTGCCAGTAGTATCAGGGCCGCCAAAGAGACCCAGTACTTC | CASSIRAAKETQYF
TRBJ1-1 | - | TRBV4-3 | - | 13 | TGCGCCAGCAGCCGCGCCGGGGGGAGCGAAGCTTTCTTT | CASSRAGGSEAFF
TRBJ2-7 | TRBD2 | TRBV9 | - | 16 | TGTGCCAGCAGCGCCCTAGGACTAGCGGGAGGGTACGAGCAGTACTTC | CASSALGLAGGYEQYF
TRBJ2-5 | - | TRBV7-2 | - | 13 | TGTGCCAGCAGCTTCGGGGCAGGAGAGACCCAGTACTTC | CASSFGAGETQYF
TRBJ2-5 | - | TRBV6-1 | - | 15 | TGTGCCAGCAGTGAAGGCCCCGGGCAGGGTGGGACCCAGTACTTC | CASSEGPGQGGTQYF
TRBJ1-1 | - | TRBV5-6 | - | 11 | TGTGCCAGCAGCTGGGAGGGGAGGGCTTTCTTT | CASSWEGRAFF
TRBJ2-7 | - | TRBV5-1 | - | 13 | TGCGCCAGCAGCGGACACCGCTCCTACGAGCAGTACTTC | CASSGHRSYEQYF
TRBJ2-5 | - | TRBV19 | - | 16 | TGTGCCAGTAGTATAGGAGGCGGACTGCGGGGAGAGACCCAGTACTTC | CASSIGGGLRGETQYF
TRBJ2-1 | TRBD2 | TRBV7-9 | - | 13 | TGTGCCAGCAGCCGGGAGGGACCCCGTGAGCAGTTCTTC | CASSREGPREQFF
TRBJ2-5 | TRBD1 | TRBV7-9 | - | 13 | TGTGCCAGCAGCCGGGACAGGGGGGAGACCCAGTACTTC | CASSRDRGETQYF
TRBJ2-7 | TRBD2 | TRBV2 | few | 12 | TGTGCCAGCAGTTACGGGGGGTGGGAGCAGTACTTC | CASSYGGWEQYF
TRBJ1-2 | - | TRBV28 | - | 12 | TGTGCCAGCAGTTTCCTTATGGGTGGCTACACCTTC | CASSFLMGGYTF
TRBJ2-3 | TRBD2 | TRBV7-6 | - | 15 | TGTGCCAGCAGCCCCCGACTAGCGGGAGTGGGTACGCAGTATTTT | CASSPRLAGVGTQYF
TRBJ2-6 | - | TRBV19 | - | 17 | TGTGCCAGTAGTAACAAACTTCCTCCCTCTGGGGCCAACGTCCTGACTTTC | CASSNKLPPSGANVLTF